The rows below give T cell receptor beta chains drawn from one sample of a study of cytomegalovirus exposure and HLA in healthy donors. The repertoire was sequenced with immunoSEQ multiplex PCR; TCRdb's copy has only in-frame clones and lacks some. The data show 100,000 to 150,000 clones, roughly 78% seen once. The sequenced sample was PBMCs. The receptors here all came from a man under 40 in good health and CMV-seronegative. Each CDR3 is given with its conserved first and last residue. D genes are given only for firm matches. Not every row has a clone size; where given, it reads once, few, many or a size class.

D: NA; J: TRBJ1-3; size: NA; length: 15; V: TRBV6-1; DNA: TGTGCCAGCAGTGTGCAGGCCTACTCTGGAAACACCATATATTTT; CDR3: CASSVQAYSGNTIYF
D: TRBD2; J: TRBJ2-1; size: NA; length: 15; V: TRBV5-4; DNA: TGTGCCAGCAGCTTGCGGACTAGGACCTCCAATGAGCAGTTCTTC; CDR3: CASSLRTRTSNEQFF
D: NA; J: TRBJ1-1; size: NA; length: 13; V: TRBV18; DNA: TGTGCCAGCTCACTGAATAGGAACACTGAAGCTTTCTTT; CDR3: CASSLNRNTEAFF
D: TRBD1; J: TRBJ1-1; size: NA; length: 12; V: TRBV28; DNA: TGTGCCAGCAGTTTAAACAGGGGAAAAGCTTTCTTT; CDR3: CASSLNRGKAFF
D: NA; J: TRBJ1-2; size: NA; length: 13; V: TRBV5-4; DNA: TGTGCCAGCAGCTTGGAGGCGGGGAATGGCTACACCTTC; CDR3: CASSLEAGNGYTF
D: NA; J: TRBJ1-2; size: NA; length: 12; V: TRBV28; DNA: TGTGCCAGCAGTCTCACAGGGTACGGCTACACCTTC; CDR3: CASSLTGYGYTF
D: NA; J: TRBJ1-1; size: many; length: 13; V: TRBV4-3; DNA: TGCGCCAGCAGCCGAGAAGGAGCCACTGAAGCTTTCTTT; CDR3: CASSREGATEAFF
D: TRBD1; J: TRBJ2-1; size: NA; length: 15; V: TRBV5-1; DNA: TGCGCCAGCAGCACGGGACAGGGGGTCGTCAATGAGCAGTTCTTC; CDR3: CASSTGQGVVNEQFF
D: TRBD1; J: TRBJ2-7; size: NA; length: 16; V: TRBV7-6; DNA: TGTGCCAGCAGCTTAGATCAGGGACAGGGTGTAGTAGAGCAGTACTTC; CDR3: CASSLDQGQGVVEQYF
D: NA; J: TRBJ2-3; size: NA; length: 16; V: TRBV5-1; DNA: TGCGCCAGCAGCGGAGGACAGCGCCAAAGCACAGATACGCAGTATTTT; CDR3: CASSGGQRQSTDTQYF
D: NA; J: TRBJ2-7; size: NA; length: 14; V: TRBV7-3; DNA: TGTGCCAGCAGCTTACAGCAGGGGCCTTACGAGCAGTACTTC; CDR3: CASSLQQGPYEQYF
D: NA; J: TRBJ1-2; size: NA; length: 15; V: TRBV4-1; DNA: TGCGCCAGCAGCCAAGTGGACAGAGCTAACTATGGCTACACCTTC; CDR3: CASSQVDRANYGYTF
D: NA; J: TRBJ1-2; size: few; length: 15; V: TRBV7-8; DNA: TGTGCCAGCAGCCCGACGACAGGAGCGAACTATGGCTACACCTTC; CDR3: CASSPTTGANYGYTF
D: NA; J: TRBJ2-3; size: NA; length: 18; V: TRBV21-1; DNA: TGTGCCAGCAGCAAAAGCGGATATAGCGGGGGTAGCATAGATACGCAGTATTTT; CDR3: CASSKSGYSGGSIDTQYF
D: TRBD2; J: TRBJ2-1; size: NA; length: 16; V: TRBV4-2; DNA: TGTGCCAGCACGAACCCGCGGGGGACTAGTTACAATGAGCAGTTCTTC; CDR3: CASTNPRGTSYNEQFF
D: TRBD2; J: TRBJ2-1; size: NA; length: 16; V: TRBV4-1; DNA: TGCGCCAGCAGCCACCTTAGCGGGAGGGCCCACAATGAGCAGTTCTTC; CDR3: CASSHLSGRAHNEQFF
D: NA; J: TRBJ1-1; size: NA; length: 15; V: TRBV5-1; DNA: TGCGCCAGCAGCTTGTGGGGGGGTCGGAGCACTGAAGCTTTCTTT; CDR3: CASSLWGGRSTEAFF
D: NA; J: TRBJ1-1; size: NA; length: 14; V: TRBV5-6; DNA: TGTGCCAGCAGGCGGGCGGGGGACACGAGCGAAGCTTTCTTT; CDR3: CASRRAGDTSEAFF
D: TRBD1; J: TRBJ1-4; size: NA; length: 16; V: TRBV4-1; DNA: TGCGCCAGCAGCCAAGTCCCCGGGACAGGGGATGAAAAACTGTTTTTT; CDR3: CASSQVPGTGDEKLFF
D: NA; J: TRBJ2-7; size: NA; length: 14; V: TRBV6-1; DNA: TGTGCCAGCAAGGTCACGTGGAGGTCGGGTGAGCAGTACTTC; CDR3: CASKVTWRSGEQYF
D: NA; J: TRBJ1-4; size: NA; length: 15; V: TRBV7-2; DNA: TGTGCCAGCAGCTTACAGGGCGTAGGGTCTGAAAAACTGTTTTTT; CDR3: CASSLQGVGSEKLFF
D: NA; J: TRBJ2-3; size: NA; length: 15; V: TRBV2; DNA: TGTGCCAGCAGTTTACAGGTTACTAGCACAGATACGCAGTATTTT; CDR3: CASSLQVTSTDTQYF
D: NA; J: TRBJ2-3; size: once; length: 12; V: TRBV2; DNA: TGTGCCAGCACCACGGGTGACCTGTTCGTGTATTTT; CDR3: CASTTGDLFVYF